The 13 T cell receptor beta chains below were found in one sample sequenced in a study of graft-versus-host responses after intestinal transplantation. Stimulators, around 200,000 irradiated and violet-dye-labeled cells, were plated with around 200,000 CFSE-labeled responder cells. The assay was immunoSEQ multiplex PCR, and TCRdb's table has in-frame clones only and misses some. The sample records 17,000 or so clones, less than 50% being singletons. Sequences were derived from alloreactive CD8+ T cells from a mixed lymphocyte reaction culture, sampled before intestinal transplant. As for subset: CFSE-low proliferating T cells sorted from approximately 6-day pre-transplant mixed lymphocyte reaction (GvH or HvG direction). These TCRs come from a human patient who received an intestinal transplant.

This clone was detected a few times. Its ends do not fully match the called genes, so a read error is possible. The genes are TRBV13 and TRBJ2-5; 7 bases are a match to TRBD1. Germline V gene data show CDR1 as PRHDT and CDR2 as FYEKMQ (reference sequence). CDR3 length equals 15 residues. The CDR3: CASSVGGQLRETQYF. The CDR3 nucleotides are TGTGCCAGCAGCGTAGGGGGACAGTTGAGAGAGACCCAGTACTTC. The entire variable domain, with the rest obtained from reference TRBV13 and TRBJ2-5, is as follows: AAGVIQSPRHLIKEKRETATLKCYPIPRHDTVYWYQQGPGQDPQFLISFYEKMQSDKGSIPDRFSAQQFSDYHSELNMSSLELGDSALYFCASSVGGQLRETQYFGPGTRLLVL.

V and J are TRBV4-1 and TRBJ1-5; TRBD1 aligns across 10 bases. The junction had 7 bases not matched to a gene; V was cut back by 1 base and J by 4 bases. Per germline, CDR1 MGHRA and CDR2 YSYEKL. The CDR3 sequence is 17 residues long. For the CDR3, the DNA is TGCGCCAGCAGCCAAGCCACGGACAGGGGGACGAATCAGCCCCAGCATTTT. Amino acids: CASSQATDRGTNQPQHF.

Here the CDR3 DNA reads TGTGCCAGCAGTGAATCTAGAGGGGTCACCGGGGAGCTGTTTTTT. Amino acids: CASSESRGVTGELFF. V is TRBV25-1 and J is TRBJ2-2, with D perhaps matching TRBD1 or TRBD2 (5 bases each). V was pared by 1 base and J by 4 bases, with 10 bases between. Germline V lookup: CDR1 MGHDK, CDR2 SYGVNS. This CDR3 comprises 15 residues.

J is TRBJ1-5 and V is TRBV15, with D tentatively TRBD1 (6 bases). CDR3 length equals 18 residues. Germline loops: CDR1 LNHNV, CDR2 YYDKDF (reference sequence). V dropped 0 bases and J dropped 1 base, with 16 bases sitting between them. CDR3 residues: CATSRDRGGAGSNQPQHF. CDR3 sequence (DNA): TGTGCCACCAGCAGAGATCGGGGGGGCGCGGGGAGCAATCAGCCCCAGCATTTT.

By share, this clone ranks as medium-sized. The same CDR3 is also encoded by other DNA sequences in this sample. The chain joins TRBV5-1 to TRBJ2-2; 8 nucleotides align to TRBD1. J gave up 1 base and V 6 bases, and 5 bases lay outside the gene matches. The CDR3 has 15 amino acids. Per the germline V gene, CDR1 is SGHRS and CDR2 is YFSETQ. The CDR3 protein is CASNTGTGNTGELFF. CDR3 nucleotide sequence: TGCGCCAGCAACACCGGGACAGGGAACACCGGGGAGCTGTTTTTT.

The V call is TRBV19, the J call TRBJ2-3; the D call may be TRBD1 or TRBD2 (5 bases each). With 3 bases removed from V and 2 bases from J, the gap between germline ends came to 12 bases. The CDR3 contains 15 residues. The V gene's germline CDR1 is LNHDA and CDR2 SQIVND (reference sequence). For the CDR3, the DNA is TGTGCCAGTAGTATTGGGGCGGGCGTCACAGATACGCAGTATTTT. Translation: CASSIGAGVTDTQYF.

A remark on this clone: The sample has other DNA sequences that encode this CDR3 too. CDR3 region: CASSLGSNQPQHF. The DNA of the CDR3 is TGTGCCAGCTCGTTGGGTAGCAATCAGCCCCAGCATTTT. This chain links TRBV27 with TRBJ1-5, with no clear D. Germline V CDR1 and CDR2: MNHEY, SMNVEV (reference sequence). V shed 8 bases and J shed 0 bases, with 8 bases lying between them. The CDR3 is 13 amino acids.

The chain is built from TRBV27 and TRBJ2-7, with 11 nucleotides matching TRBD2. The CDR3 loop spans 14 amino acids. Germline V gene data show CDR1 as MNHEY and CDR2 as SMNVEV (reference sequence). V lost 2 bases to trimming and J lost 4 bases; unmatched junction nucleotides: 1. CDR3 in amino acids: CASSLTSGSYEQYF. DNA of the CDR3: TGTGCCAGCAGTTTAACTAGCGGGAGTTACGAGCAGTACTTC.

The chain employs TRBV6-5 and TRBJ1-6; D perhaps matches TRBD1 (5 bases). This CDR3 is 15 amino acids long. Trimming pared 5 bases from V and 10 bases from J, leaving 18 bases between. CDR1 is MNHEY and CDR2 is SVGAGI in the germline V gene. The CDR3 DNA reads TGTGCCAGCAGTCCCTACGGGGGTTCGGCGTCACCCCTCCACTTT. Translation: CASSPYGGSASPLHF.

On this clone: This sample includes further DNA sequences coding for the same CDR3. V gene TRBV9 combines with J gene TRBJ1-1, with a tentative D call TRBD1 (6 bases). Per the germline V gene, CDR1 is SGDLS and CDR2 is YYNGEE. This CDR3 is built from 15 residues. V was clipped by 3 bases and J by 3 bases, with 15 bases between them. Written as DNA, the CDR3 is TGTGCCAGCAGCGCTCCCGGAGGGGGGGACACTGAAGCTTTCTTT. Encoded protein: CASSAPGGGDTEAFF.

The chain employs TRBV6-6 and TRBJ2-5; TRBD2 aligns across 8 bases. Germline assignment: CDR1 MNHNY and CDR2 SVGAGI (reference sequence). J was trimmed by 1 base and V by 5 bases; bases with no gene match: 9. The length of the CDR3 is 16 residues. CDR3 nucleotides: TGTGCCAGCAGTACGCCGGGACTAGGTCCCCAAGAGACCCAGTACTTC. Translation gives CASSTPGLGPQETQYF.

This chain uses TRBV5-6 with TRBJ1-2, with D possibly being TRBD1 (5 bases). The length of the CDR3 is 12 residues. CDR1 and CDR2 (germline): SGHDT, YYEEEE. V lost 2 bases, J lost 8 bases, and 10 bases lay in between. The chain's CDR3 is CASSLAGIGYTF. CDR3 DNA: TGTGCCAGCAGCTTAGCAGGGATCGGCTACACCTTC. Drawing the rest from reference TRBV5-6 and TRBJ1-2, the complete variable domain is DAGVTQSPTHLIKTRGQQVTLRCSPKSGHDTVSWYQQALGQGPQFIFQYYEEEERQRGNFPDRFSGHQFPNYSSELNVNALLLGDSALYLCASSLAGIGYTFGSGTRLTVV.

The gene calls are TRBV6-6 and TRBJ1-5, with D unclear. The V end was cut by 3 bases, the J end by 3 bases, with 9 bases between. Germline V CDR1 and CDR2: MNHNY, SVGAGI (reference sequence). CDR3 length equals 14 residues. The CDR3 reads CASSYEGYNQPQHF. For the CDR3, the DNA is TGTGCCAGCAGTTATGAGGGTTACAATCAGCCCCAGCATTTT.